This section outlines one TCR beta chain sequence together with its context. The antigen is undetermined. 60 Vbeta and 13 Jbeta primers were used in PCR. Sequenced by immunoSEQ multiplex PCR; TCRdb stores in-frame clones only, minus some. The repertoire consists of about 100,000 clones, with roughly 80% occurring once and the leading ten covering approximately 2.2%. The data derive from a study of cytomegalovirus exposure and HLA in healthy donors. The CDR3 is 16 amino acids. CDR1 is GTSNPN and CDR2 is SVGIG in the germline V gene (reference sequence). Germline trimming cut 5 bases from V and 8 bases from J; bases unmatched to any gene: 15. General study points: Association with HLA alleles at 0.05 false discovery rate was found for around 15,000 TCR beta sequences in a later analysis. Reported performance of the classifier showed diagnosis of cytomegalovirus status with high specificity and sensitivity. In an earlier analysis, productive rearrangement rates for most beta V segments clustered near 90% or 30%.

The material sequenced was PBMCs. The receptor was derived from a man in his thirties or forties in good health and CMV-seronegative. V gene TRBV30 combines with J gene TRBJ2-1, with TRBD2 matching over 10 bases. The CDR3 sequence is CAWSASGLALRHEQFF. CDR3 DNA: TGTGCCTGGTCCGCCTCGGGACTAGCGCTGAGGCATGAGCAGTTCTTC. The complete variable domain, with remaining parts taken from reference TRBV30 and TRBJ2-1, reads SQTIHQWPATLVQPVGSPLSLECTVEGTSNPNLYWYRQAAGRGLQLLFYSVGIGQISSEVPQNLSASRPQDRQFILSSKKLLLSDSGFYLCAWSASGLALRHEQFFGPGTRLTVL.